This TCR beta chain came from a study of regulatory T cells in long-lasting Graves disease. Study summary: Those with persistent Graves' disease had received antithyroid drugs for over 5 years with positive TSH receptor antibodies.

The sample holds many counts of this clonotype. Time point described: persistent/refractory GD, antithyroid drugs over 5 years with positive TRAb. PBMCs were the source of the RNA used for TCR sequencing. The CDR3 sequence is 15 residues long. The germline CDR1 and CDR2 sequences are SNHLY and FYNNEI. V was clipped by 6 bases and J by 3 bases; unmatched bases: 7. Through Arm-PCR of CDR3 regions and iRepertoire HTBI primers, TCR beta libraries were built. MiXCR, run by TCRdb on the multiplex PCR reads, gives a single entry per CDR3 protein. The table shows over 650,000 distinct CDR3 sequences, with about 30% occurring only once.

The gene calls are TRBV2 and TRBJ1-1, with 10 bases lining up with TRBD1. Here the sequenced sample was peripheral blood mononuclear cells (PBMCs), taken when the disease was refractory, from a patient treated with antithyroid drugs. This clonotype originated in a female donor with Graves disease. This chain's CDR3 is CASSRDRGGDTEAFF. The DNA of the CDR3 is TGTGCCAGCAGCCGGGACAGGGGAGGTGACACTGAAGCTTTCTTT.